This T cell receptor (beta chain) was recovered during a study of T cells and Merkel cell carcinoma outcomes. Study-wide findings and caveats: Merkel cell carcinoma outcomes were reportedly predicted by repertoire and T-cell density.

Produced via immunoSEQ multiplex PCR; TCRdb's table is partial and in-frame only. The sample carries 4,000 to 5,000 clones, nearly 95% recorded once. This CDR3 region has 14 residues. V gave up 5 bases and J gave up 1 base, with 11 bases separating them. CDR1 and CDR2 from the germline V gene are SGHNT and YYREEE (reference sequence). A word on this clone: No antigen is known for it.

V and J are TRBV5-4 and TRBJ2-3; D is perhaps TRBD2 (6 bases). The material sequenced was tumor tissue from Merkel cell carcinoma. The receptor comes from a human donor with Merkel cell carcinoma. Here the CDR3 DNA reads TGTGCCAGCAGTCACTGGGAGGGCACAGATACGCAGTATTTT. This sequence encodes CASSHWEGTDTQYF.